The sequence of this T cell receptor beta chain was determined in a study of identical twins. Via MiXCR, TCRdb re-called the 5' RACE reads, giving one row per CDR3 protein. This repertoire shows some 1,600,000 distinct CDR3 sequences, 32% found once; its top ten account for 0.25% to 0.3%. This clonotype was picked up a small number of times. This receptor was obtained from a newborn girl in good health. Sequencing used cord blood.

The chain's CDR3 is CASSLLGLSNQPQHF. The CDR3 nucleotides are TGTGCCAGCAGTTTACTCGGACTCAGCAATCAGCCCCAGCATTTT. The rearrangement links TRBV27 to TRBJ1-5, with D unresolved. Trimming pared 2 bases from V and 1 base from J, leaving 9 bases between. The CDR3 is 15 residues long. Germline loops: CDR1 MNHEY, CDR2 SMNVEV (reference sequence).